This is a list of T cell receptor beta chains from one sample in a study of immune cell composition in non-small cell lung cancer. Only in-frame clones appear in the TCRdb table, and some are missing; sequencing was by immunoSEQ multiplex PCR. The sample has approximately 6,000 clones; about 85% are singletons. Input material: non-adjacent lung tissue. Source of these receptors: a human donor with non-small cell lung cancer. Each CDR3 is given with its conserved first and last residue. The D gene is left open where the match is weak. Where a row states a size, it is once, few, many or the class of an expanded clone; other rows omit it.

length: 11
J: TRBJ2-7
V: TRBV2
D: TRBD1
size: NA
CDR3: CASSTGSEQYF
DNA: TGTGCCAGTTCGACAGGGTCCGAGCAGTACTTC

length: 16
J: TRBJ1-1
V: TRBV4-2
D: NA
size: NA
CDR3: CASSQEGSGENTEAFF
DNA: TGTGCCAGCAGCCAAGAGGGTAGCGGTGAGAACACTGAAGCTTTCTTT

length: 14
J: TRBJ1-1
V: TRBV19
D: NA
size: NA
CDR3: CATGDNNGDTEAFF
DNA: TGTGCCACCGGGGACAATAATGGGGACACTGAAGCTTTCTTT

length: 14
J: TRBJ2-7
V: TRBV11-2
D: NA
size: NA
CDR3: CASSLGRTTGEQYF
DNA: TGTGCCAGCAGCCTCGGACGAACCACGGGGGAGCAGTACTTC

length: 16
J: TRBJ2-2
V: TRBV21-1
D: NA
size: once
CDR3: CASSKKSAERAGELFF
DNA: TGTGCCAGCAGCAAAAAATCGGCAGAACGGGCCGGGGAGCTGTTTTTT

length: 14
J: TRBJ2-7
V: TRBV9
D: NA
size: NA
CDR3: CASSVGQGPYEQYF
DNA: TGTGCCAGCAGCGTAGGGCAGGGGCCTTACGAGCAGTACTTC

length: 18
J: TRBJ2-6
V: TRBV19
D: TRBD1
size: NA
CDR3: CASSRAGTGEFGANVLTF
DNA: TGTGCCAGTAGTAGAGCCGGGACAGGGGAGTTTGGGGCCAACGTCCTGACTTTC

length: 16
J: TRBJ2-5
V: TRBV5-4
D: TRBD2
size: few
CDR3: CASTLSPSGSPETQYF
DNA: TGTGCCAGCACCCTAAGTCCCAGCGGGAGCCCAGAGACCCAGTACTTC

length: 12
J: TRBJ1-5
V: TRBV7-8
D: NA
size: NA
CDR3: CASSLRGGPQHF
DNA: TGTGCCAGCAGCTTACGCGGTGGGCCCCAGCATTTT

length: 13
J: TRBJ2-7
V: TRBV27
D: NA
size: NA
CDR3: CASGQGLRHEQYF
DNA: TGTGCCAGCGGCCAGGGCCTCCGACATGAGCAGTACTTC

length: 16
J: TRBJ2-1
V: TRBV29-1
D: TRBD1
size: NA
CDR3: CSVPPRGGYSYNEQFF
DNA: TGCAGCGTTCCCCCCAGAGGGGGCTACTCCTACAATGAGCAGTTCTTC

length: 12
J: TRBJ2-1
V: TRBV5-4
D: NA
size: NA
CDR3: CASSWGGDEQFF
DNA: TGTGCCAGCAGCTGGGGGGGCGATGAGCAGTTCTTC

length: 14
J: TRBJ2-3
V: TRBV5-1
D: NA
size: NA
CDR3: CASSLPGSTDTQYF
DNA: TGCGCCAGCAGCTTACCCGGGAGCACAGATACGCAGTATTTT

length: 14
J: TRBJ2-7
V: TRBV7-9
D: TRBD1
size: NA
CDR3: CASTRTGVGNEQYF
DNA: TGTGCCAGCACACGGACAGGGGTGGGGAACGAGCAGTACTTC

length: 12
J: TRBJ2-1
V: TRBV19
D: NA
size: once
CDR3: CASSFRHNEQFF
DNA: TGTGCCAGTAGTTTCAGGCACAATGAGCAGTTCTTC

length: 15
J: TRBJ1-5
V: TRBV19
D: TRBD1
size: NA
CDR3: CASSTGTGRDQPQHF
DNA: TGTGCCAGTAGTACCGGGACAGGGCGAGATCAGCCCCAGCATTTT

length: 14
J: TRBJ1-1
V: TRBV28
D: TRBD1
size: NA
CDR3: CASRPGQGIAEAFF
DNA: TGTGCCAGCAGACCGGGACAGGGAATCGCTGAAGCTTTCTTT

length: 15
J: TRBJ2-5
V: TRBV27
D: TRBD1
size: once
CDR3: CASSSAGQGQETQYF
DNA: TGTGCCAGCAGTTCCGCGGGACAGGGCCAGGAGACCCAGTACTTC

length: 13
J: TRBJ2-1
V: TRBV5-1
D: TRBD1
size: NA
CDR3: CASSQDRIDEQFF
DNA: TGCGCCAGCAGCCAGGACAGGATCGATGAGCAGTTCTTC

length: 12
J: TRBJ2-7
V: TRBV6-1
D: NA
size: NA
CDR3: CASSHNSYEQYF
DNA: TGTGCCAGCAGTCACAACTCCTACGAGCAGTACTTC

length: 15
J: TRBJ2-1
V: TRBV18
D: TRBD1
size: NA
CDR3: CASSQPGQSYNEQFF
DNA: TGTGCCAGCTCACAACCGGGACAGTCCTACAATGAGCAGTTCTTC

length: 15
J: TRBJ2-2
V: TRBV5-6
D: TRBD1
size: NA
CDR3: CASSRGTGVTGELFF
DNA: TGTGCCAGCAGCCGAGGGACAGGGGTCACCGGGGAGCTGTTTTTT

length: 15
J: TRBJ1-1
V: TRBV9
D: NA
size: NA
CDR3: CASSPHSGGNTEAFF
DNA: TGTGCCAGCAGCCCCCATTCGGGGGGGAACACTGAAGCTTTCTTT

length: 17
J: TRBJ2-7
V: TRBV19
D: TRBD1
size: NA
CDR3: CASSIGPPGQGPYEQYF
DNA: TGTGCCAGTAGTATAGGTCCTCCGGGACAGGGCCCCTACGAGCAGTACTTC

length: 15
J: TRBJ2-7
V: TRBV25-1
D: TRBD2
size: NA
CDR3: CASSTSGSGWDEQYF
DNA: TGTGCCAGCAGTACTAGCGGGAGTGGGTGGGACGAGCAGTACTTC

length: 16
J: TRBJ1-1
V: TRBV7-9
D: TRBD1
size: large
CDR3: CASSFSQGAAGTEAFF
DNA: TGTGCCAGCAGCTTCTCGCAGGGGGCGGCTGGCACTGAAGCTTTCTTT

length: 16
J: TRBJ2-1
V: TRBV9
D: TRBD1
size: NA
CDR3: CASSQDVRGLDNEQFF
DNA: TGTGCCAGCAGCCAGGACGTCAGGGGGCTTGACAATGAGCAGTTCTTC

length: 20
J: TRBJ2-6
V: TRBV9
D: NA
size: NA
CDR3: CASSYHVEAPIRSGANVLTF
DNA: TGTGCCAGCAGCTATCATGTAGAGGCGCCGATCCGCTCTGGGGCCAACGTCCTGACTTTC

length: 12
J: TRBJ2-7
V: TRBV7-9
D: NA
size: NA
CDR3: CASSQDYYEQYF
DNA: TGTGCCAGCAGCCAAGACTACTACGAGCAGTACTTC

length: 15
J: TRBJ2-1
V: TRBV4-3
D: TRBD2
size: NA
CDR3: CASSLGLADGNEQFF
DNA: TGCGCCAGCAGCCTTGGACTAGCGGATGGGAATGAGCAGTTCTTC

length: 15
J: TRBJ1-2
V: TRBV7-8
D: NA
size: few
CDR3: CASSLARPENYGYTF
DNA: TGTGCCAGCAGCTTAGCGCGCCCCGAGAACTATGGCTACACCTTC

length: 14
J: TRBJ2-7
V: TRBV10-3
D: NA
size: NA
CDR3: CAISVTAQGYEQYF
DNA: TGTGCCATCAGTGTTACGGCTCAGGGGTACGAGCAGTACTTC

length: 13
J: TRBJ1-1
V: TRBV7-3
D: NA
size: NA
CDR3: CASSLTRQAEAFF
DNA: TGTGCCAGCAGCCTAACTCGACAGGCTGAAGCTTTCTTT

length: 15
J: TRBJ2-2
V: TRBV30
D: TRBD2
size: NA
CDR3: CAWTDSGRNTGELFF
DNA: TGTGCCTGGACCGATAGCGGGAGGAACACCGGGGAGCTGTTTTTT

length: 14
J: TRBJ1-2
V: TRBV4-2
D: NA
size: NA
CDR3: CASSQERGWYGYTF
DNA: TGTGCCAGCAGCCAAGAAAGGGGTTGGTATGGCTACACCTTC

length: 15
J: TRBJ2-1
V: TRBV14
D: TRBD2
size: NA
CDR3: CASSLTSDPFDEQFF
DNA: TGTGCCAGCAGCCTAACTAGCGACCCGTTCGATGAGCAGTTCTTC

length: 17
J: TRBJ2-2
V: TRBV28
D: TRBD2
size: NA
CDR3: CASSFGLAGGATGELFF
DNA: TGTGCCAGCAGTTTCGGACTAGCGGGAGGTGCCACCGGGGAGCTGTTTTTT

length: 11
J: TRBJ2-7
V: TRBV14
D: NA
size: once
CDR3: CASSNTYEQYF
DNA: TGTGCCAGCAGCAACACCTACGAGCAGTACTTC

length: 14
J: TRBJ1-2
V: TRBV29-1
D: NA
size: few
CDR3: CSGEGLAGTYGYTF
DNA: TGCAGCGGCGAAGGCTTGGCAGGGACTTATGGCTACACCTTC

length: 15
J: TRBJ2-2
V: TRBV27
D: NA
size: NA
CDR3: CASSFNRPNTGELFF
DNA: TGTGCCAGCAGTTTCAACAGGCCAAACACCGGGGAGCTGTTTTTT

length: 13
J: TRBJ2-5
V: TRBV7-3
D: NA
size: once
CDR3: CASSRRGEETQYF
DNA: TGTGCCAGCAGCCGTAGGGGTGAGGAGACCCAGTACTTC

length: 13
J: TRBJ1-3
V: TRBV7-3
D: NA
size: NA
CDR3: CASSLLSGNTIYF
DNA: TGTGCCAGCAGCTTACTATCTGGAAACACCATATATTTT

length: 14
J: TRBJ2-2
V: TRBV5-1
D: NA
size: NA
CDR3: CASREWANTGELFF
DNA: TGCGCCAGCAGGGAGTGGGCGAACACCGGGGAGCTGTTTTTT

length: 12
J: TRBJ2-3
V: TRBV6-6
D: TRBD2
size: NA
CDR3: CASSRGGGTQYF
DNA: TGTGCCAGCAGTCGCGGGGGGGGTACGCAGTATTTT

length: 13
J: TRBJ2-5
V: TRBV5-4
D: NA
size: few
CDR3: CASSLRRGETQYF
DNA: TGTGCCAGCAGCTTGCGGAGGGGTGAGACCCAGTACTTC

length: 16
J: TRBJ1-1
V: TRBV6-5
D: TRBD1
size: NA
CDR3: CASSYSPGGPNTEAFF
DNA: TGTGCCAGCAGTTACTCGCCAGGGGGCCCGAACACTGAAGCTTTCTTT

length: 14
J: TRBJ1-5
V: TRBV7-9
D: NA
size: NA
CDR3: CASSQGGVNQPQHF
DNA: TGTGCCAGCAGCCAAGGGGGGGTCAATCAGCCCCAGCATTTT

length: 16
J: TRBJ2-1
V: TRBV27
D: TRBD2
size: NA
CDR3: CASSPRGTSGYNEQFF
DNA: TGTGCCAGCAGTCCTCGGGGGACTAGCGGATACAATGAGCAGTTCTTC

length: 13
J: TRBJ1-2
V: TRBV30
D: TRBD1
size: NA
CDR3: CAWRTGQGRGYTF
DNA: TGTGCCTGGAGAACGGGACAGGGTCGCGGCTACACCTTC